This TCR beta chain derives from a study of T cell responses to AZD1222 COVID-19 vaccine. Study results and caveats: Breadth and depth of Spike-specific TCRs rose after two AZD1222 doses.

The V end lost 0 bases, the J end lost 0 bases, and 14 bases lay between the germline ends. Per the germline V gene, CDR1 is PRHDT and CDR2 is FYEKMQ (reference sequence). The CDR3 sequence is 17 residues long. Libraries were prepared by immunoSEQ multiplex PCR; TCRdb keeps only in-frame clonotypes and omits some of them. The table shows some 140,000 clones, with approximately 92% occurring only once. Worth noting for this clone: Its antigen remains unidentified.

Pooled together were second doses at about 4 or about 12 weeks. Sequencing was performed on peripheral blood, taken 28 days after the second AZD1222 dose. The genes are TRBV13 and TRBJ2-5; TRBD2 is a possible D gene (6 bases). This receptor was identified in an adult who received the AZD1222 COVID-19 vaccine. CDR3 loop: CASSLGLREPDQETQYF. The CDR3 nucleotides are TGTGCCAGCAGCTTAGGATTACGGGAGCCAGACCAAGAGACCCAGTACTTC.